The sample holds a few counts of the clone carrying this TCR beta chain. Its antigen is as yet unknown. Each CDR3 protein gets one entry after TCRdb re-called the 5' RACE reads with MiXCR. The sample lists 140,000 to 150,000 distinct CDR3 sequences; roughly a fifth were seen once. The data stem from a study of T-cell memory formation after mild COVID-19. Overall study findings and caveats: Some clones that responded were present in memory (sampled pre-infection), which suggests cross-reactive memory joined.

Trimming left V 2 bases short and J 5 bases short, with 24 bases between. This CDR3 has 17 amino acids. Germline loops: CDR1 DFQATT, CDR2 SNEGSKA (reference sequence). V and J are TRBV20-1 and TRBJ1-1; no firm D call. This TCR was sampled from an adult woman who had mild COVID-19 (a few samples of this study predate the infection). Cell type and time point are not known. The sample was PBMCs or a T cell subset sorted from them (not recorded which). CDR3 loop: CSARFPTTTTRGTEAFF. CDR3 nucleotides: TGCAGTGCTAGATTCCCCACCACAACCACCCGAGGGACTGAAGCTTTCTTT.